This TCR beta chain originates from a study of OX40 agonist ivuxolimab in advanced cancers. Some clones are missing from TCRdb's copy, which holds only in-frame ones; the method was immunoSEQ multiplex PCR. Seen here are about 72,000 clones, 80% to 90% observed once, and the top ten hold around 0.92%. This clone was observed a handful of times. The CDR3 has 13 residues. The V and J ends lost 0 bases and 8 bases respectively, with 10 bases between them. The germline V gene has CDR1 MNHEY and CDR2 SVGAGI. This receptor was taken from an adult with an advanced solid tumor such as melanoma, head and neck, liver or kidney cancer. J is TRBJ1-2 and V is TRBV6-5, with no clear D. Sequencing used CD4+ or CD8+ T cells sorted from blood, obtained in a trial of the OX40 agonist ivuxolimab. This CDR3 is CASSYSVRGGYTF. In nucleotides, the CDR3 is TGTGCCAGCAGTTACTCAGTCCGTGGCGGCTACACCTTC.